This TCR beta chain was documented in a study of beta chain features in type 1 diabetes. Study information: In all, around 100 million sorted cells from all samples were analyzed.

The germline V gene encodes CDR1 GTSNPN and CDR2 SVGIG (reference sequence). Trimming removed 2 bases from V and 4 bases from J, with 9 bases in between. CDR3 length: 13 amino acids. Study-wide results and limits: Sequencing of cDNA might inflate the share of cells that strongly express TCR. Type 1 diabetes patients had moderately but significantly shorter TCRB CDR3s in all four CD4+ subsets.

To note about this clone: No antigen is known for it.

Expressed TCRB transcripts were sequenced because the isolated RNA had all been reverse transcribed beforehand. Using immunoSEQ multiplex PCR, the repertoire was profiled, and TCRdb retains in-frame clones only, with some absent. Among about 280,000 clones listed, about 15% were seen once. Sequenced material: naive CD4+ T cells from blood. J is TRBJ1-5 and V is TRBV30; TRBD1 is a possible D gene (5 bases). The receptor was derived from a man aged 18 to 29 with type 1 diabetes. DNA for the CDR3: TGTGCCTGGAGTACCCAGGGTAATCAGCCCCAGCATTTT. Its protein product is CAWSTQGNQPQHF.